Given below is one T cell receptor delta chain in context. One end of the junction fails to match germline, which may point to a read error. Other DNA sequences in the same sample also yield this CDR3. The data were obtained in a study of gamma-delta chains in newborns, infants, children. Study at large: Microbial exposure reportedly drives polyclonal innate γδ T cell expansion after birth.

CDR3 size: 19 residues. Germline loops: CDR1 TVYSNPD, CDR2 GDNSRS (reference sequence). TCRdb re-identified clones in the reads via CATT. The sample includes around 1,600 delta-chain clones, nearly 45% of them seen just once. This TCR was sampled from a child who had a fever. Material: blood. This chain joins TRDV3 and TRDJ1, with 8 bases that match TRDD3. CDR3 bases: TGCGCCTTCTGGTCTCGACCTACTGGGGGTCGCCGGTACACCGATAAACTCATCTTT. This sequence encodes CAFWSRPTGGRRYTDKLIF. The full variable domain, completed using reference TRDV3 and TRDJ1, is CDKVTQSSPDQTVASGSEVVLLCTYDTVYSNPDLFWYRIRPDYSFQFVFYGDNSRSEGADFTQGRFSVKHILTQKAFHLVISPVRTEDSATYYCAFWSRPTGGRRYTDKLIFGKGTRVTVEP.